The present TCR beta chain was sequenced within a study of response to subunit inactivated influenza vaccine. The study's findings and limits: Authors suggested seasonal influenza vaccinations each recruit few new T cells.

TCRdb passed the RT-PCR reads through MiXCR, listing each CDR3 protein once. The sample gives about half a million distinct CDR3 sequences, approximately 7.7% of which show up once; 10% to 15% is in the top ten. Germline V lookup: CDR1 SGHNT, CDR2 YYREEE (reference sequence). The CDR3 consists of 16 residues. The V and J ends lost 0 bases and 2 bases, in that order; junction bases with no gene match: 5. This clonotype was observed a handful of times. Its antigen is currently unknown. The clonotype was recovered from a man aged 45 to 70 who received an inactivated influenza vaccine. Here the sequenced sample was PBMCs from blood, taken roughly 24 months after vaccination. V is TRBV5-4 and J is TRBJ2-3; the match to TRBD1 covers 8 bases. The CDR3 here is CASSLGSGGVTDTQYF. CDR3 sequence (DNA): TGTGCCAGCAGCTTGGGTTCAGGGGGCGTCACAGATACGCAGTATTTT.